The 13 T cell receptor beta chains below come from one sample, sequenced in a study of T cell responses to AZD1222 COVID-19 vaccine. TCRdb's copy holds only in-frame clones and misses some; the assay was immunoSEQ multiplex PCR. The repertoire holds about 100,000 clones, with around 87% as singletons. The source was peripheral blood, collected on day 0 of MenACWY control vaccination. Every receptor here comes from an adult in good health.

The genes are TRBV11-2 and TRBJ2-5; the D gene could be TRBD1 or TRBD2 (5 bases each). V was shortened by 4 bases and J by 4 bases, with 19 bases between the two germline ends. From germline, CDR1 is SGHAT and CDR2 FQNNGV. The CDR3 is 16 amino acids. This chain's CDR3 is CASSSPPSPGGETQYF. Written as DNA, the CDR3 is TGTGCCAGCAGCTCCCCCCCTTCCCCTGGGGGAGAGACCCAGTACTTC.

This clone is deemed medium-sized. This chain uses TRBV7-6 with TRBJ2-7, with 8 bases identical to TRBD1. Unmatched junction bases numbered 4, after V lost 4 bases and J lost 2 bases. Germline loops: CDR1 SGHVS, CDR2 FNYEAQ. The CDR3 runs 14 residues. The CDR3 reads CASSSRQGPYEQYF. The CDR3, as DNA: TGTGCCAGCAGCTCCCGACAGGGGCCCTACGAGCAGTACTTC.

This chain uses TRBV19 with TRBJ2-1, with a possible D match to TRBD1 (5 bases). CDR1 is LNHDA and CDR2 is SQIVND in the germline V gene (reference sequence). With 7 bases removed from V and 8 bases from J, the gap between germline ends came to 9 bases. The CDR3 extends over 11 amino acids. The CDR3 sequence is CASKQDDEQFF. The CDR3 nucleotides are TGTGCCAGTAAACAGGATGATGAGCAGTTCTTC.

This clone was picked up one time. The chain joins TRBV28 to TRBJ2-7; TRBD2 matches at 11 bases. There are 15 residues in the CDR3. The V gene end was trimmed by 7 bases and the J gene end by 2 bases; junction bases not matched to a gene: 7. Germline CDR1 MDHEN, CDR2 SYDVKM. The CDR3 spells CASTIGTSGAYEQYF. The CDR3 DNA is TGTGCCAGCACCATTGGGACTAGCGGAGCCTACGAGCAGTACTTC.

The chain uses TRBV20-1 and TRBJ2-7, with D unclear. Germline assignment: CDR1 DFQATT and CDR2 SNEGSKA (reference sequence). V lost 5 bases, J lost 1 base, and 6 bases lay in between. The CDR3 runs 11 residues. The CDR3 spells CSAPQSYEQYF. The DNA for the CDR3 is TGCAGTGCTCCGCAGTCCTACGAGCAGTACTTC.

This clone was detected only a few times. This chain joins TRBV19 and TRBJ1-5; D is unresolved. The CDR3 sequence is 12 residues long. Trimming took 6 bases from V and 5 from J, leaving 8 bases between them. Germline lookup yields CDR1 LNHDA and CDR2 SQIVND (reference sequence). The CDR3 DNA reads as TGTGCCAGTAGCCAATTCGATCAGCCCCAGCATTTT. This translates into CASSQFDQPQHF. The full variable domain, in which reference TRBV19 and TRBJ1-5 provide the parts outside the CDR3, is DGGITQSPKYLFRKEGQNVTLSCEQNLNHDAMYWYRQDPGQGLRLIYYSQIVNDFQKGDIAEGYSVSREKKESFPLTVTSAQKNPTAFYLCASSQFDQPQHFGDGTRLSIL.

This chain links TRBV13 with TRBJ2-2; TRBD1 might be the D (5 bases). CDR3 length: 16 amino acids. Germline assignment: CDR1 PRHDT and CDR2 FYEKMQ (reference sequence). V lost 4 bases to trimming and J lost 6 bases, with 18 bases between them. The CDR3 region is CASSSNSRATPGELFF. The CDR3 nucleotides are TGTGCCAGCAGCTCAAACAGCAGGGCTACACCCGGGGAGCTGTTTTTT.

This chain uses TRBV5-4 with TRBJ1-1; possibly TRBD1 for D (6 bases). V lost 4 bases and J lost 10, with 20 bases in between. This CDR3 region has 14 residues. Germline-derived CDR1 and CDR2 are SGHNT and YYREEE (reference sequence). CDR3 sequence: CASSLTGGLGVAFF. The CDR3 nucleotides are TGTGCCAGCAGCCTAACGGGGGGGCTCGGGGTAGCTTTCTTT.

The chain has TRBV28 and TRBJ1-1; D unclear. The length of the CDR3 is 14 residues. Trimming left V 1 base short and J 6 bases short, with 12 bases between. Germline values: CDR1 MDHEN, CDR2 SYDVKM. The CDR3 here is CASSLSFGRAEAFF. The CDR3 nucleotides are TGTGCCAGCAGTTTATCATTTGGGAGGGCTGAAGCTTTCTTT.

DNA of the CDR3: TGCGCCAGCAGCTTGGAGTACCGGAACACTGAAGCTTTCTTT. Translating gives CASSLEYRNTEAFF. The chain carries TRBV5-1 and TRBJ1-1; D is undetermined. The germline CDR1 and CDR2 sequences are SGHRS and YFSETQ. This CDR3 comprises 14 residues. V shed 0 bases and J shed 1 base, with 7 bases lying between them.

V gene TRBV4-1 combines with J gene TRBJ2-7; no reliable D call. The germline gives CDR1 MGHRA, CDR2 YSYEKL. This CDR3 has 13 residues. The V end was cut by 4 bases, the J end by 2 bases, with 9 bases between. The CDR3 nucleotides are TGCGCCAGCAGCCTAGGGAACCCCTACGAGCAGTACTTC. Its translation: CASSLGNPYEQYF.

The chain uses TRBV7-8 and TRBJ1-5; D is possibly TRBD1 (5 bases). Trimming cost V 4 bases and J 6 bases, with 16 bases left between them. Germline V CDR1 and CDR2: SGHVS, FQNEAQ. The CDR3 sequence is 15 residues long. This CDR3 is CASSSGLQVPQPQHF. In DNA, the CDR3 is TGTGCCAGCAGCTCGGGACTTCAGGTGCCTCAGCCCCAGCATTTT.

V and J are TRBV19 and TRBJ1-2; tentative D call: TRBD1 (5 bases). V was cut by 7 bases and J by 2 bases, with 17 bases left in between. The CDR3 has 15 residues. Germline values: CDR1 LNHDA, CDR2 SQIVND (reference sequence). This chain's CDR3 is CASILGPDRNYGYTF. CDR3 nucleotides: TGTGCCAGTATTTTGGGACCGGATAGAAACTATGGCTACACCTTC. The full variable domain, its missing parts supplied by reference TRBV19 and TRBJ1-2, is DGGITQSPKYLFRKEGQNVTLSCEQNLNHDAMYWYRQDPGQGLRLIYYSQIVNDFQKGDIAEGYSVSREKKESFPLTVTSAQKNPTAFYLCASILGPDRNYGYTFGSGTRLTVV.